This entry is about one TCR beta chain. This entry is derived from a study of CD8 T cells in Susac syndrome. CD8+ and CD4+ blood T cells underwent TCR beta sequencing. The authors negatively isolated CD8+ and CD4+ T cells and FACS-enriched TEMRA cells. The germline V gene encodes CDR1 MNHEY and CDR2 SVGAGI. The CDR3 is 14 amino acids. V was shortened by 2 bases and J by 4 bases, with 8 bases between the two germline ends. Reverse transcription of roughly 0.5 to 1 ug RNA was carried out with random hexamers. Coverage of TCR beta CDR3 amplification by immunoSEQ multiplex PCR extended to 54 Vbeta and 13 Jbeta. TCRdb used MiXCR to reprocess the immunoSEQ multiplex PCR reads, holding one entry per CDR3 protein. The top ten clones hold approximately 0.088% of a sample with 150,000 to 200,000 distinct CDR3 sequences, nearly 97% of them seen once.

This TCR was recovered from a human donor with multiple sclerosis. Sequencing used CD4+ T cells from PBMCs. The chain couples TRBV6-5 to TRBJ2-2; a weak D match, TRBD2 (5 bases). The CDR3 spells CASSYLGVTGELFF. The CDR3 region has the DNA TGTGCCAGCAGTTACCTCGGGGTCACCGGGGAGCTGTTTTTT.